The entry that follows covers one T cell receptor (beta chain) sequence. Its antigen remains unknown. These data belong to a study of OX40 agonist ivuxolimab in advanced cancers. TCRdb's table, derived via immunoSEQ multiplex PCR, lists solely in-frame clones and lacks some. The repertoire holds around 44,000 clones, with around nine tenths as singletons. General study findings and limits: Low normalized T-cell clonal expansion also characterized some of the nonresponders. Clonal expansion in partial responders at 0.1-3.0 mg/kg ranked among the lowest.

With 6 bases removed from V and 0 bases from J, the gap between germline ends came to 9 bases. The CDR3 contains 14 residues. CDR1 is KGHSH and CDR2 is LQKENI in the germline V gene. The chain couples TRBV18 to TRBJ2-4; D is ambiguous. Sequences were derived from CD4+ or CD8+ T cells sorted from blood, sampled in a trial of the OX40 agonist ivuxolimab. This sequence was found in an adult with an advanced solid tumor such as melanoma, head and neck, liver or kidney cancer. CDR3 in DNA: TGTGCCAGCTCCCAGGCTCAAGCCAAAAACATTCAGTACTTC. It yields the protein CASSQAQAKNIQYF.